Described below is a single T cell receptor (beta chain) sequence and its context. Antigen: not known. These data come from a study of shared clonotypes between healthy human individuals. The CDR3 is 13 residues long. Germline CDR1 is SNHLY and CDR2 is FYNNEI. Trimming removed 6 bases from V and 0 bases from J, with 9 bases in between. Regarding the study as a whole: An effect of sequencing depth on clonotype sharing among donors was expected.

Healthy HIV-negative adults without recent acute infections or vaccinations served as donors. For every subset, genomic DNA was evenly distributed across several immunoSEQ plates. About 280 ng DNA, tens of thousands of T cell genomes, went into unsorted PBMC replicate PCRs. The method was immunoSEQ multiplex PCR; TCRdb's version includes in-frame clones alone and lacks a portion of them. Of about 480,000 clones in the sample, around 74% were seen once. The sample comprised PBMCs. The J gene is TRBJ2-7, the V gene TRBV2; possible D gene TRBD1, 6 bases. The TCR sequence derives from a woman aged 40 to 50 in good health. Some clones in this sample may be carry-over from other donors' samples. CDR3 amino acids: CASRDRISYEQYF. CDR3 nucleotides: TGTGCCAGCAGGGACAGAATCTCCTACGAGCAGTACTTC.